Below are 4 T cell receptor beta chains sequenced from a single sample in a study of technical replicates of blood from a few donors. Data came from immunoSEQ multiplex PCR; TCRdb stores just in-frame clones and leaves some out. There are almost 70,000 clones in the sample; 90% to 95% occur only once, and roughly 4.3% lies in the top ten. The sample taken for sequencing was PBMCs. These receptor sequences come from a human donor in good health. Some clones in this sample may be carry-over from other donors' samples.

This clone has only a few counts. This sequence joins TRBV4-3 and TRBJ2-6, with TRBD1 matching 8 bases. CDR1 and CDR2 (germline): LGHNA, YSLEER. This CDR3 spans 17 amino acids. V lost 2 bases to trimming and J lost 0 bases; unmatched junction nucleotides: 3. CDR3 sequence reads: CASSQQGANSGANVLTF. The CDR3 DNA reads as TGCGCCAGCAGCCAACAGGGGGCCAACTCTGGGGCCAACGTCCTGACTTTC.

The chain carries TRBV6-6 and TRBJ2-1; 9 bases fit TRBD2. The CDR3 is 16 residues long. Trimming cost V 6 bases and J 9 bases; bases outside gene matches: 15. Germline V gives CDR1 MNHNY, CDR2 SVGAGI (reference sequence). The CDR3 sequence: CASSHGGGGAVLEQFF. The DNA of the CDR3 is TGTGCCAGCAGCCATGGCGGCGGGGGGGCCGTTCTTGAGCAGTTCTTC.

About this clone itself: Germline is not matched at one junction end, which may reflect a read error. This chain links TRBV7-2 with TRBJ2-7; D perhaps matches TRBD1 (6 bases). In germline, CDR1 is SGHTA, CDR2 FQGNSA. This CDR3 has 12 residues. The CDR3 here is CASSSGQVGVHF. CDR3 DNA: TGTGCCAGCAGCTCGGGACAAGTTGGGGTACACTTC. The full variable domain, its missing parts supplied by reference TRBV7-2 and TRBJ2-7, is GAGVSQSPSNKVTEKGKDVELRCDPISGHTALYWYRQSLGQGLEFLIYFQGNSAPDKSGLPSDRFSAERTGGSVSTLTIQRTQQEDSAVYLCASSSGQVGVHFGPGTRLTVT.

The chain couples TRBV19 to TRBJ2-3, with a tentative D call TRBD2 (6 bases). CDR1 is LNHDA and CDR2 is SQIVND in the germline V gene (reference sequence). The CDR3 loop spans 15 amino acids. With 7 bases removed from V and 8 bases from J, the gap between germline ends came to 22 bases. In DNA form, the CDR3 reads TGTGCCAGTAATCACCGAGGGGAGGCCCCTGTTACGCAGTATTTT. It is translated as CASNHRGEAPVTQYF.